The rows below give T cell receptor beta chains drawn from one sample of a study of shared clonotypes between healthy human individuals. Profiling relied on immunoSEQ multiplex PCR, and the TCRdb table lists in-frame clones only, not all of them. This repertoire shows about 1,900,000 clones, just under 95% found once; its top ten account for 1.2%. The sample consisted of naive CD8+ T cells sorted from blood. The receptors come from a man between 18 and 35 years old in good health. Both conserved end residues are part of each CDR3. Clone size appears in some rows only: once, few, many, or a class for an expanded clone.

size | J | V | CDR3
few | TRBJ1-2 | TRBV29-1 | CSVDETRGYTF
NA | TRBJ2-1 | TRBV13 | CASSLAGLAGGIYNEQFF
once | TRBJ1-4 | TRBV15 | CATSRARGAGEKLFF
NA | TRBJ1-1 | TRBV6-5 | CASSYSGRQAFF
NA | TRBJ2-7 | TRBV6-6 | CASSLDSYEQYF
NA | TRBJ2-3 | TRBV6-6 | CASSFGDTQYF
NA | TRBJ2-7 | TRBV6-5 | CASSYLKQEPTYEQYF
NA | TRBJ2-1 | TRBV10-1 | CASSDGDIFDEQFF
NA | TRBJ2-7 | TRBV11-1 | CASSPGRAYEQYF
NA | TRBJ2-1 | TRBV9 | CASSVAGSKPYNEQFF
NA | TRBJ2-1 | TRBV27 | CASSDRYNEQFF
NA | TRBJ1-2 | TRBV5-1 | CASSLARGMDGYTF
NA | TRBJ2-7 | TRBV9 | CASSDPQAHEQYF
NA | TRBJ1-1 | TRBV11-2 | CASSLGAGRTDTEAFF
NA | TRBJ2-2 | TRBV5-6 | CASSMTGATNTGELFF
NA | TRBJ2-7 | TRBV4-1 | CASSQFPGGGGYEQYF
NA | TRBJ2-2 | TRBV5-1 | CASSLAGVGAGELFF
once | TRBJ2-7 | TRBV6-6 | CASCLGGGSYEQYF
NA | TRBJ1-6 | TRBV4-3 | CASSQEHGEWYSPLHF
NA | TRBJ2-3 | TRBV5-6 | CASSLGQGPPGSQYF
NA | TRBJ2-2 | TRBV5-1 | CASSDPGTGLGELFF
once | TRBJ2-1 | TRBV7-9 | CASSFSGLTGNEQFF
few | TRBJ1-3 | TRBV9 | CASAQGWAENTIYF
NA | TRBJ1-2 | TRBV29-1 | CSVVDRDEGYGYTF
NA | TRBJ1-1 | TRBV5-6 | CASSLRGAGLGAFF
NA | TRBJ2-7 | TRBV19 | CASSDSRDRVTYEQYF
once | TRBJ2-5 | TRBV19 | CASSIVPGVEETQYF
NA | TRBJ2-3 | TRBV27 | CASSLNRVSGTDTQYF
NA | TRBJ1-5 | TRBV4-3 | CASSQDPWQGSQPQHF
NA | TRBJ2-7 | TRBV4-3 | CASSQWPGDEQYF
NA | TRBJ2-7 | TRBV28 | CASGRYSYEQYF
NA | TRBJ2-7 | TRBV13 | CASRLQGSPNEQYF
NA | TRBJ1-2 | TRBV4-1 | CASSQVQGDAYGYTF
NA | TRBJ2-2 | TRBV13 | CASDPLAANTGELFF
NA | TRBJ2-7 | TRBV6-5 | CASSYSRQAYEQYF
NA | TRBJ2-1 | TRBV19 | CASSSPLEVVGAYNEQFF
NA | TRBJ2-3 | TRBV30 | CAWAWSGDTDTQYF
NA | TRBJ2-2 | TRBV2 | CASSESMGTGGTGELFF
NA | TRBJ2-7 | TRBV14 | CASSSLPRETSYEQYF
NA | TRBJ2-1 | TRBV7-8 | CASSSPTGDRDSGTYNEQFF
NA | TRBJ1-1 | TRBV11-2 | CASSQGGTEAFF
NA | TRBJ2-3 | TRBV9 | CASGLFGSTDTQYF
NA | TRBJ1-4 | TRBV27 | CASSLSRGDRVDEKLFF
NA | TRBJ2-3 | TRBV30 | CASDRGRSTDTQYF
few | TRBJ1-5 | TRBV19 | CASSPDSPYSNQPQHF
NA | TRBJ1-1 | TRBV2 | CASSPGPLNTEAFF
NA | TRBJ1-6 | TRBV6-1 | CASTDLTGIGSPLHF
NA | TRBJ1-5 | TRBV7-9 | CASSDRIDETGRGQPQHF
NA | TRBJ2-3 | TRBV30 | CAWSVGTVSTDTQYF